What follows are 9 T cell receptor beta chains derived from one specimen sequenced in a study of blood T cells in healthy people across ages. A second PCR, run for roughly 7 to 11 cycles, used a sample-barcoded 5' primer plus a J-beta primer mix. From the 5' RACE reads, TCRdb called clonotypes with MiXCR, one entry per CDR3 protein. The table shows 1.5 million to 2 million distinct CDR3 sequences, with 40% to 55% occurring only once. The source material was blood. The receptor set was obtained from a woman in her thirties or forties in good health.

This clonotype appeared many times. The chain carries TRBV29-1 and TRBJ1-1; D is undetermined. Germline CDR1 reads SQVTM; CDR2 reads ANQGSEA. CDR3 length: 16 residues. V was clipped by 0 bases and J by 6 bases, with 20 bases between them. This CDR3 is CSVEDPVGRVRAEAFF. As DNA, the CDR3 is TGCAGCGTTGAAGATCCGGTAGGGAGGGTTAGGGCTGAAGCTTTCTTT.

This chain uses TRBV28 with TRBJ1-2; 8 bases line up with TRBD1. The CDR3 totals 14 residues. V shed 7 bases, J shed 7 bases, and the junction held 11 bases outside the gene matches. CDR1 is MDHEN and CDR2 is SYDVKM in the germline V gene. As DNA, the CDR3 is TGTGCCAGCACCGCCCCCGACAGGGGATCTGGCTACACCTTC. It yields the protein CASTAPDRGSGYTF.

This chain uses TRBV6-2 or TRBV6-3 with TRBJ2-5; D call uncertain. The V end was cut by 6 bases, the J end by 3 bases, with 11 bases between. The CDR3 has 13 amino acids. The germline V gene has CDR1 MNHEY and CDR2 SVGEGT. CDR3: CASRESGEETQYF. In DNA, the CDR3 is TGTGCCAGCAGGGAATCAGGAGAAGAGACCCAGTACTTC.

This clonotype has only a few counts. The V gene is TRBV20-1, the J gene TRBJ2-1; D possibly corresponds to TRBD1 (5 bases). Trimming left V 3 bases short and J 0 bases short, with 12 bases between. This CDR3 contains 15 residues. Per germline, CDR1 DFQATT and CDR2 SNEGSKA (reference sequence). Here the CDR3 DNA reads TGCAGTGCTAGCAGGGATCCTAGCTCCTACAATGAGCAGTTCTTC. Protein sequence: CSASRDPSSYNEQFF.

The CDR3 sequence: CAISDLDRVEAFF. The CDR3 coding sequence is TGTGCCATCAGTGACCTCGACAGGGTTGAAGCTTTCTTT. The chain is built from TRBV10-3 and TRBJ1-1, with 7 bases fitting TRBD1. With 3 bases clipped from V and 7 bases from J, the junction kept 5 bases outside the gene matches. CDR1 is ENHRY and CDR2 is SYGVKD in the germline V gene. The CDR3 extends over 13 amino acids.

This clonotype showed up just a few times. The DNA for the CDR3 is TGTGCCAGCAGCTTAGACAGCCTTAACGAGCAGTACTTC. This translates into CASSLDSLNEQYF. The genes are TRBV11-3 and TRBJ2-5, with D unresolved. Matching the DNA end better, TRBJ2-7 makes the J call doubtful. There are 13 residues in the CDR3. The germline V gene encodes CDR1 SGHNT and CDR2 YENEEA.

The chain employs TRBV11-2 and TRBJ1-4, with D possibly being TRBD1 (6 bases). The CDR3 runs to 15 residues. Germline CDR1 and CDR2: SGHAT and FQNNGV. Between the trimmed V and J ends, which lost 0 bases and 8 bases, there was a span of 13 bases. CDR3 region: CASSLDRGATEKLFF. The CDR3 DNA is TGTGCCAGCAGCTTAGATAGGGGGGCTACGGAAAAACTGTTTTTT. The entire variable domain, with the rest obtained from reference TRBV11-2 and TRBJ1-4, is as follows: EAGVAQSPRYKIIEKRQSVAFWCNPISGHATLYWYQQILGQGPKLLIQFQNNGVVDDSQLPKDRFSAERLKGVDSTLKIQPAKLEDSAVYLCASSLDRGATEKLFFGSGTQLSVL.

This clonotype was observed a handful of times. The chain is built from TRBV20-1 and TRBJ2-7; D not certain. Trimming cost V 3 bases and J 0 bases, with 9 bases left between them. The CDR3 is 13 amino acids. Germline-derived CDR1 and CDR2 are DFQATT and SNEGSKA (reference sequence). CDR3 residues: CSARATDSYEQYF. CDR3 nucleotides: TGCAGTGCTAGGGCGACTGACTCCTACGAGCAGTACTTC.

The V and J genes are TRBV6-6 and TRBJ1-4; D is perhaps TRBD1 (6 bases). Between the trimmed V and J ends, which lost 4 bases and 7 bases, there was a span of 10 bases. The CDR3 length is 13 residues. Germline CDR1 and CDR2: MNHNY and SVGAGI (reference sequence). The CDR3 loop is CASSSHRVEKLFF. The CDR3 region has the DNA TGTGCCAGCAGTTCACACAGGGTTGAAAAACTGTTTTTT.